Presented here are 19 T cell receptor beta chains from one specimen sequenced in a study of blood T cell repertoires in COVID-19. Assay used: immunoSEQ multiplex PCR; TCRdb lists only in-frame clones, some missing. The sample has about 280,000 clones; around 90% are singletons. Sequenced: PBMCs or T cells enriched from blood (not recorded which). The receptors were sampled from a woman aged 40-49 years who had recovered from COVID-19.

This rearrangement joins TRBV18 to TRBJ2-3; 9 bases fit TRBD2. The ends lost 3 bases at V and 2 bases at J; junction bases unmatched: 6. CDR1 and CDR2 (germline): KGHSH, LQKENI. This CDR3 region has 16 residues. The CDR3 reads CASSPLSGRNTDTQYF. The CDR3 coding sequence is TGTGCCAGCTCACCCCTTAGCGGGAGAAACACAGATACGCAGTATTTT.

CDR3 region: CASSPMGAMNTGELFF. The DNA of the CDR3 is TGTGCCAGCAGCCCCATGGGGGCAATGAACACCGGGGAGCTGTTTTTT. The genes are TRBV7-8 and TRBJ2-2, with a weak D call TRBD1 (6 bases). Germline CDR1 and CDR2: SGHVS and FQNEAQ. V lost 5 bases and J 1 base, leaving 14 bases between the germline ends. This CDR3 has 16 residues.

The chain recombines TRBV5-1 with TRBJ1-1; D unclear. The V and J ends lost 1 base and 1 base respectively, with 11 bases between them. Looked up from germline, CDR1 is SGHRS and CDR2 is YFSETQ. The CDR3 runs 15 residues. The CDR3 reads CASSLYVTENTEAFF. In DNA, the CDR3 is TGCGCCAGCAGCTTGTACGTTACAGAGAACACTGAAGCTTTCTTT.

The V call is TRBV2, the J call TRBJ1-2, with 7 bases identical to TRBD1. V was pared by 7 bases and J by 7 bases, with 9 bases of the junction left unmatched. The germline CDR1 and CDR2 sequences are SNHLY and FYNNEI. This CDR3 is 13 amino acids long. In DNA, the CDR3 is TGTGCCAGCACAGGGGGTCTCGTGGGTGGCTACACCTTC. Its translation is CASTGGLVGGYTF.

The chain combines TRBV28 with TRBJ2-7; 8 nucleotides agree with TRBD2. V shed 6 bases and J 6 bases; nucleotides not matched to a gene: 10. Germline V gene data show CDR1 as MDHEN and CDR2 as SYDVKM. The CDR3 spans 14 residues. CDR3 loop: CASSPLAGPLEQYF. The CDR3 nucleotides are TGTGCCAGCAGCCCTTTAGCGGGACCCCTCGAGCAGTACTTC. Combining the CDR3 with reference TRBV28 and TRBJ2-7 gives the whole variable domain DVKVTQSSRYLVKRTGEKVFLECVQDMDHENMFWYRQDPGLGLRLIYFSYDVKMKEKGDIPEGYSVSREKKERFSLILESASTNQTSMYLCASSPLAGPLEQYFGPGTRLTVT.

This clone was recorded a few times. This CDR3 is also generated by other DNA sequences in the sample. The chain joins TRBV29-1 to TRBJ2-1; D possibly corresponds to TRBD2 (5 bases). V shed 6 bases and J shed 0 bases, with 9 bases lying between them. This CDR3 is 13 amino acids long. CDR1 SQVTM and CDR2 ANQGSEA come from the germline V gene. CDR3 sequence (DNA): TGCAGCGTCGAGCGGAGCTCCTACAATGAGCAGTTCTTC. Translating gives CSVERSSYNEQFF.

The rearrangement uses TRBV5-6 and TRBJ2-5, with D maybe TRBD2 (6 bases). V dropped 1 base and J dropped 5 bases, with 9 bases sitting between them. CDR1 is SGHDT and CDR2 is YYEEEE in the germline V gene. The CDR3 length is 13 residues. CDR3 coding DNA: TGTGCCAGCAGCTTGTCGGCGGGGGAGACCCAGTACTTC. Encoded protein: CASSLSAGETQYF.

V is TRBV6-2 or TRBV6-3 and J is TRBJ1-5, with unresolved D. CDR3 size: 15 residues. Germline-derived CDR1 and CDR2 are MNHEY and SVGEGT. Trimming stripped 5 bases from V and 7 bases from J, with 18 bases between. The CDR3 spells CASSPGEFVSQPQHF. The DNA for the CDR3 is TGTGCCAGCAGTCCGGGAGAGTTTGTTTCGCAGCCCCAGCATTTT.

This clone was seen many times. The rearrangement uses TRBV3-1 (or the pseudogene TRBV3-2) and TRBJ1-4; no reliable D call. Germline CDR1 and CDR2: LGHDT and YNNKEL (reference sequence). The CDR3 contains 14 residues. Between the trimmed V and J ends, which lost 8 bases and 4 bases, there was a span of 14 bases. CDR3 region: CASGVSGLNEKLFF. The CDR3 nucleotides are TGTGCCAGCGGAGTCTCCGGACTTAATGAAAAACTGTTTTTT.

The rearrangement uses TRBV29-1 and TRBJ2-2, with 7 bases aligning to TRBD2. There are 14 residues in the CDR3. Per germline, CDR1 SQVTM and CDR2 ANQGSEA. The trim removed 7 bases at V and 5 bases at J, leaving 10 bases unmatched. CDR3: CSALSGGRTGELFF. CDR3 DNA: TGCAGCGCTCTTTCGGGAGGAAGGACCGGGGAGCTGTTTTTT.

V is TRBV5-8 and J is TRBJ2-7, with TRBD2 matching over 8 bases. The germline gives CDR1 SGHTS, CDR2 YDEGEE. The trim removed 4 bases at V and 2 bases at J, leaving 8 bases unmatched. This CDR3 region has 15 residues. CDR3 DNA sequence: TGTGCCAGCAGCATACCTAGCGGGTGGGCCTACGAGCAGTACTTC. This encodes CASSIPSGWAYEQYF.

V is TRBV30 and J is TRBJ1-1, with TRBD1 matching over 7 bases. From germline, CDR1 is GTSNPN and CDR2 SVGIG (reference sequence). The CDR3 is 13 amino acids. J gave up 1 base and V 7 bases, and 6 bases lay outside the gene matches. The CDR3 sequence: CASSGGGNTEAFF. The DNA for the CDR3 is TGTGCCTCCTCAGGGGGTGGGAACACTGAAGCTTTCTTT.

CDR3: CASSSLAGRIYNEQFF. The CDR3 DNA reads as TGTGCCAGCAGCTCCCTAGCGGGAAGAATCTACAATGAGCAGTTCTTC. This sequence joins TRBV7-3 and TRBJ2-1, with 9 bases that match TRBD2. The CDR3 length is 16 residues. The germline gives CDR1 SGHTA, CDR2 FQGTGA. The J segment lost 3 bases and the V segment lost 4 bases, leaving 7 bases of the junction unmatched.

The DNA for the CDR3 is TGTGCCAGCAAGGGGTCCCTCTCCTACAATGAGCAGTTCTTC. Protein sequence: CASKGSLSYNEQFF. The chain has TRBV6-5 and TRBJ2-1; possible D gene TRBD1, 5 bases. Germline V gene sequence: CDR1 MNHEY, CDR2 SVGAGI. The germline V and J ends were trimmed by 7 bases and 0 bases, with 10 bases remaining between them. The length of the CDR3 is 14 residues.

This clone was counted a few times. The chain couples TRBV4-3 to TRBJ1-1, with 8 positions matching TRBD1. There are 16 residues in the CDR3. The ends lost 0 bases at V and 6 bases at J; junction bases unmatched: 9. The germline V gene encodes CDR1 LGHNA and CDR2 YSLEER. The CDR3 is CASSQEPGRGLAEAFF. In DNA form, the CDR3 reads TGCGCCAGCAGCCAAGAGCCAGGCAGGGGGCTGGCTGAAGCTTTCTTT.

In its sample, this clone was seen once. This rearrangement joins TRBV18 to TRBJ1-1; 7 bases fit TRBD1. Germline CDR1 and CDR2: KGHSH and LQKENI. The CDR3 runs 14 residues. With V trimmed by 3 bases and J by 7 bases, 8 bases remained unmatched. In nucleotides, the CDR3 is TGTGCCAGCTCACCGTACGTCACAGGGGTTGAAGCTTTCTTT. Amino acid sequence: CASSPYVTGVEAFF.

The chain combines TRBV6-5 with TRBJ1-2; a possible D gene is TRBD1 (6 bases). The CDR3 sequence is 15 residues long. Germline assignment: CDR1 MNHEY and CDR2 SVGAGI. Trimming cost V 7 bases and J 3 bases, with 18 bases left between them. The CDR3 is CASKGGWPRDYGYTF. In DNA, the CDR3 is TGTGCCAGCAAAGGGGGTTGGCCGCGAGACTATGGCTACACCTTC.

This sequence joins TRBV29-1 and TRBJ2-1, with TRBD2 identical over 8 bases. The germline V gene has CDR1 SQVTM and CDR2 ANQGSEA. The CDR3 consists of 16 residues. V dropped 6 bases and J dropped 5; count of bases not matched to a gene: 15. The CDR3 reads CSVPTPDGRDNNEQFF. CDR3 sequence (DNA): TGCAGCGTCCCCACCCCTGACGGGAGGGACAACAATGAGCAGTTCTTC.

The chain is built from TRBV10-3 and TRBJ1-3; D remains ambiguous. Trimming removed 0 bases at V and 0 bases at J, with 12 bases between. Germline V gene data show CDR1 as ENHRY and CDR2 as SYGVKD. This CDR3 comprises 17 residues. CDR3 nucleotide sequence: TGTGCCATCAGTGAGTCGACTAGGGCGGTCTCTGGAAACACCATATATTTT. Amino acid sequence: CAISESTRAVSGNTIYF.